Many counts were recorded for the clone carrying this TCR beta chain. Its target is unknown. The sample is drawn from a study of regulatory T cells in long-lasting Graves disease. Study at large: Those Graves' patients who were newly diagnosed had been on antithyroid drugs under 3 months. Broader study findings: The study found lower TCR diversity in persistent Graves' patients than in newly diagnosed ones.

The authors built TCR beta libraries using iRepertoire HTBI primers and Arm-PCR of CDR3 regions. Original handling: The samples included around 65 TRBV and under 15 TRBJ segments. TCRdb independently ran MiXCR on the multiplex PCR reads; one entry per CDR3 protein. Clone size and V and J calls follow TCRdb, not the original study. Here the sample spans 520,000 or so distinct CDR3 sequences, 9.5% to 15% being singletons. V lost 2 bases to trimming and J lost 1 base, with 12 bases between them. The CDR3 contains 15 residues. Germline V lookup: CDR1 SGHRS, CDR2 YFSETQ. Time point reported: newly diagnosed GD, antithyroid drugs for less than 3 months. RNA from PBMCs was the source of the TCR library. Patients came through an endocrinology department, and that department was in Xi'an, China. This sample also appeared in a second study, on T cells in Graves' hyperthyroidism and ophthalmopathy.

The chain combines TRBV5-1 with TRBJ1-1; a weak D match, TRBD1 (5 bases). The sample was peripheral blood mononuclear cells (PBMCs), taken at new diagnosis, from a patient treated with antithyroid drugs. The TCR originated in a woman in her thirties with Graves disease. The CDR3 bases are TGCGCCAGCAGCTTCGGGGACGGAACGAACACTGAAGCTTTCTTT. This encodes CASSFGDGTNTEAFF. Supplemented by reference TRBV5-1 and TRBJ1-1, the full variable domain reads KAGVTQTPRYLIKTRGQQVTLSCSPISGHRSVSWYQQTPGQGLQFLFEYFSETQRNKGNFPGRFSGRQFSNSRSEMNVSTLELGDSALYLCASSFGDGTNTEAFFGQGTRLTVV.